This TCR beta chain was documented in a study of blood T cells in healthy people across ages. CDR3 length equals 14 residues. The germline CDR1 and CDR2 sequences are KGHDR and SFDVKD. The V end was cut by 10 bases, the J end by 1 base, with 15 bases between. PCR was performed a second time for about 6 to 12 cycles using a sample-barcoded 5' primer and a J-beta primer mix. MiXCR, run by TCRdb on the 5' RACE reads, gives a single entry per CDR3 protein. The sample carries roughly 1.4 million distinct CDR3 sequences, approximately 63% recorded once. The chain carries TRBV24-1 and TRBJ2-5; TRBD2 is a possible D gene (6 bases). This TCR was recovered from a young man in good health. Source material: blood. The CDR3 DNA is TGTGCCACGGCCGGGGGAGCCCTCCAAGAGACCCAGTACTTC. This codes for CATAGGALQETQYF.